A selection of T cell receptor beta chains follows, all from one sample in a study of shared clonotypes between healthy human individuals. Using immunoSEQ multiplex PCR, the repertoire was profiled, and TCRdb retains in-frame clones only, with some absent. Counted here are 650,000 to 800,000 clones, 55% to 80% occurring once; the ten biggest clones make up roughly 1.8%. Sample: memory CD4+ T cells sorted from blood. The receptor source for this set is a woman aged 25-40 years in good health. Both conserved end residues are part of each CDR3. D genes are given only for firm matches. Clone sizes are given selectively: once, few, many, or a class where the clone is expanded.

v_call	cdr3_length	clone_size	j_call	d_call	cdr3_nt	cdr3_aa
TRBV28	16	once	TRBJ2-2	-	TGTGCCAGCACCCGGGTATCCGGGTTGAACACCGGGGAGCTGTTTTTT	CASTRVSGLNTGELFF
TRBV18	17	-	TRBJ2-1	TRBD1	TGTGCCAGCTCACCCAATCCGGGACAGGGATCCTACAATGAGCAGTTCTTC	CASSPNPGQGSYNEQFF
TRBV27	18	-	TRBJ2-1	-	TGTGCCAGCAGTAAGGGGACGGGAGCGGTGAACTCCTACAATGAGCAGTTCTTC	CASSKGTGAVNSYNEQFF
TRBV7-9	16	-	TRBJ2-6	-	TGTGCCAGCAGCTTAGCCCGGGGTACTGGGGCCAACGTCCTGACTTTC	CASSLARGTGANVLTF
TRBV11-2	15	-	TRBJ2-2	TRBD2	TGTGCCAGCAGCCACAGGACTAGCGCAACCGGGGAGCTGTTTTTT	CASSHRTSATGELFF
TRBV5-1	14	-	TRBJ2-7	-	TGCGCCAGCAGGCAGGGGACTATCCGCACCGAGCAGTACTTC	CASRQGTIRTEQYF
TRBV4-1	16	-	TRBJ2-7	TRBD2	TGCGCCAGCAGCCCAGGACTAGCGGGAGGGCCCAACGAGCAGTACTTC	CASSPGLAGGPNEQYF
TRBV5-6	16	-	TRBJ2-1	TRBD1	TGTGCCAGCAGCCTCAGACAGGGGGGCGCCTACAATGAGCAGTTCTTC	CASSLRQGGAYNEQFF
TRBV14	16	once	TRBJ2-7	TRBD1	TGTGCCAGCAGCCAAGTTCCACAGACAGGGGTCCACGAGCAGTACTTC	CASSQVPQTGVHEQYF
TRBV5-1	13	few	TRBJ2-5	-	TGCGCCAGCAGCGGGGGTAGAGGAGAGACCCAGTACTTC	CASSGGRGETQYF
TRBV2	14	few	TRBJ2-7	-	TGTGCCAGCAGTCCCGACAGGAGCTCCTACGAGCAGTACTTC	CASSPDRSSYEQYF
TRBV28	16	-	TRBJ2-1	TRBD2	TGTGCCAGCAGGGGGGGTGGGACTAGCGGGAGCAATGAGCAGTTCTTC	CASRGGGTSGSNEQFF
TRBV7-9	15	-	TRBJ2-3	TRBD1	TGTGCCAGCAGCTCCCAGGGGGTCAGGACAGATACGCAGTATTTT	CASSSQGVRTDTQYF
TRBV10-3	16	-	TRBJ2-3	-	TGTGCCATCAGCCATGATAGGGGTTCCGGCACAGATACGCAGTATTTT	CAISHDRGSGTDTQYF
TRBV6-5	13	-	TRBJ2-1	-	TGTGCCAGCAGTTACCGACCCAACAATGAGCAGTTCTTC	CASSYRPNNEQFF
TRBV18	13	-	TRBJ2-1	-	TGTGCCAGCTCACCCCCAGGGTCCAATGAGCAGTTCTTC	CASSPPGSNEQFF
TRBV7-9	17	-	TRBJ2-5	TRBD1	TGTGCCAGCAGCACCCGGACAGGGGGGGTTAGGAAAGAGACCCAGTACTTC	CASSTRTGGVRKETQYF
TRBV2	18	few	TRBJ1-1	-	TGTGCCAGCAATGTTAGAACAGGGAGGGCGGATCAGAACACTGAAGCTTTCTTT	CASNVRTGRADQNTEAFF
TRBV5-1	10	-	TRBJ1-1	-	TGCGCCAGCCTCAGGCCTGAAGCTTTCTTT	CASLRPEAFF
TRBV5-1	15	few	TRBJ1-1	TRBD1	TGCGCCAGCAGCTTGGGGGACAGGGATTTAGCTGAAGCTTTCTTT	CASSLGDRDLAEAFF
TRBV5-4	17	-	TRBJ2-2	TRBD1	TGTGCCAGCAGCCAGGAGACAGGGTTTGGATCAAGAGGGGAGCTGTTTTTT	CASSQETGFGSRGELFF
TRBV2	12	-	TRBJ1-1	-	TGTGCCAGTCAGGACAGCAACACTGAAGCTTTCTTT	CASQDSNTEAFF
TRBV15	15	once	TRBJ2-1	-	TGTGCCACCAGCGGCGGGCCCGTCCCCTACAATGAGCAGTTCTTC	CATSGGPVPYNEQFF
TRBV27	14	-	TRBJ2-3	-	TGTGCCAGCAGTGTCCGCACTGCCACAGATACGCAGTATTTT	CASSVRTATDTQYF
TRBV6-4	15	-	TRBJ1-2	-	TGTGCCAGCAGCCCCGGGGGCGGATTTACCTATGGCTACACCTTC	CASSPGGGFTYGYTF
TRBV28	15	once	TRBJ1-1	-	TGTGCCAGCAGTTTATTCGGGGATTGGAACACTGAAGCTTTCTTT	CASSLFGDWNTEAFF
TRBV27	18	many	TRBJ2-3	TRBD2	TGTGCCAGCAGTTTTAAGCGGGACTCCGTTTCTAGCACAGATACGCAGTATTTT	CASSFKRDSVSSTDTQYF
TRBV19	14	once	TRBJ1-1	-	TGTGCCAGTAGTATCGGGGGCTGGAACACTGAAGCTTTCTTT	CASSIGGWNTEAFF
TRBV29-1	15	once	TRBJ2-3	-	TGCAGCGTTGAAATTAGAATAGGGTTCACAGATACGCAGTATTTT	CSVEIRIGFTDTQYF
TRBV5-4	17	-	TRBJ1-1	-	TGTGCCAGCAGCTTGGGAAGGACAGATAACATGAACACTGAAGCTTTCTTT	CASSLGRTDNMNTEAFF
TRBV7-2	14	-	TRBJ2-2	TRBD2	TGTGCCAGCAGCCGGGACTACAACACCGGGGAGCTGTTTTTT	CASSRDYNTGELFF
TRBV6-1	16	-	TRBJ1-3	TRBD1	TGTGCCAGCAGTGTTTGGACAGGTGGTTCTGGAAACACCATATATTTT	CASSVWTGGSGNTIYF
TRBV21-1	12	-	TRBJ1-1	-	TGTGCCAGCACTTACGGGAACACTGAAGCTTTCTTT	CASTYGNTEAFF
TRBV5-1	16	-	TRBJ2-1	-	TGCGCCAGCAGCTTGGGGCATCAGGGTCCTCTCAATGAGCAGTTCTTC	CASSLGHQGPLNEQFF
TRBV2	14	-	TRBJ1-1	-	TGTGCCAGCAGTGATCGCAGGGGTAATTTGGAGACTTTCTTT	CASSDRRGNLETFF
TRBV9	15	few	TRBJ2-1	-	TGTGCCAGCAGCCCAGACGGGGGACCCTACAATGAGCAGTTCTTC	CASSPDGGPYNEQFF
TRBV5-1	18	-	TRBJ1-4	TRBD1	TGCGCCAGCAGCTTCGGGACAGGGGGAAGGGGAACTAATGAAAAACTGTTTTTT	CASSFGTGGRGTNEKLFF
TRBV5-6	16	many	TRBJ2-7	TRBD2	TGTGCCAGCAGCTTGTGGGCTAGCGGGAGATCCTACGAGCAGTACTTC	CASSLWASGRSYEQYF
TRBV2	14	-	TRBJ2-3	TRBD2	TGTGCCAGCAGCACTAGCGGGGGCCTGGATACGCAGTATTTT	CASSTSGGLDTQYF
TRBV7-3	13	few	TRBJ1-2	TRBD1	TGTGCCAGCAGCGCCGGGACAGGTTTTGGCTACACCTTC	CASSAGTGFGYTF
TRBV27	13	-	TRBJ2-5	-	TGTGCCAGCAGTCCAAGGGTTGGAGAGACCCAGTACTTC	CASSPRVGETQYF
TRBV30	12	-	TRBJ2-7	-	TGTGCCTGGAGTTTGAGCTCCTACGAGCAGTACTTC	CAWSLSSYEQYF
TRBV11-2	14	-	TRBJ2-5	-	TGTGCCAGCAGCTTAGTGGGACGGCAAGAGACCCAGTACTTC	CASSLVGRQETQYF
TRBV5-1	14	-	TRBJ2-5	TRBD1	TGCGCCAGCAGCCAACCGACAGGGGGGCAGACCCAGTACTTC	CASSQPTGGQTQYF
TRBV5-1	15	-	TRBJ2-1	-	TGCGCCAGCAGCTTGATGGGGGAGGCGTACAATGAGCAGTTCTTC	CASSLMGEAYNEQFF
TRBV12-5	15	-	TRBJ2-2	TRBD2	TGTGCTAGTGGTTTCTGGCGGGAGGCAGCCGGGGAGCTGTTTTTT	CASGFWREAAGELFF